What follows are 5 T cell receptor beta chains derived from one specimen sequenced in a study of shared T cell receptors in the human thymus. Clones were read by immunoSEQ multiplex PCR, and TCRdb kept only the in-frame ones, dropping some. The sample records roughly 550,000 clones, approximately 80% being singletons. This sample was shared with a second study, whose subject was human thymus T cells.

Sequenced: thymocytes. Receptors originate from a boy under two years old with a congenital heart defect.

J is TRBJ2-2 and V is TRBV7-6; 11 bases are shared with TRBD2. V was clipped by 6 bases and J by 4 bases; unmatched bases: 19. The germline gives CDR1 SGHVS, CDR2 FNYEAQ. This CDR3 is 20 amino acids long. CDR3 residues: CASRPGTGNGSGRATGELFF. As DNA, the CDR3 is TGTGCCAGCAGACCAGGGACAGGGAATGGTAGCGGGAGGGCCACCGGGGAGCTGTTTTTT. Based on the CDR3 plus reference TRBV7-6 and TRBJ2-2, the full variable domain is GAGVSQSPRYKVTKRGQDVALRCDPISGHVSLYWYRQALGQGPEFLTYFNYEAQQDKSGLPNDRFSAERPEGSISTLTIQRTEQRDSAMYRCASRPGTGNGSGRATGELFFGEGSRLTVL.

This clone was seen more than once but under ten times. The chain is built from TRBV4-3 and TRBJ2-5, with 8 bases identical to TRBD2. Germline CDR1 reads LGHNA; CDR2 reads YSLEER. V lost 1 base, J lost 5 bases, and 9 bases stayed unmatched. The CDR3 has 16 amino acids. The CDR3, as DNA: TGCGCCAGCAGCCAAGCGTACCGGGAGGGCGAGGAGACCCAGTACTTC. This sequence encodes CASSQAYREGEETQYF.

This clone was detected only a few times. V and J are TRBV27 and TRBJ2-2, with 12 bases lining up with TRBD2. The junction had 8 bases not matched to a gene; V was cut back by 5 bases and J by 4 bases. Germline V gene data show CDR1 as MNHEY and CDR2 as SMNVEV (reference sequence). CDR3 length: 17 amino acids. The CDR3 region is CASSARLAGVVTGELFF. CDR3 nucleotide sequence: TGTGCCAGCAGTGCCAGACTAGCGGGAGTCGTCACCGGGGAGCTGTTTTTT.

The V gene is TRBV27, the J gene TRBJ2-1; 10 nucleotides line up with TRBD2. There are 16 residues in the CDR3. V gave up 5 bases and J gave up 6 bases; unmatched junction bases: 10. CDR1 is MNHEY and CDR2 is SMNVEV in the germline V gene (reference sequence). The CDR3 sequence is CASSPLVSGRANEQFF. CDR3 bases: TGTGCCAGCAGTCCCCTTGTCAGCGGGAGGGCCAATGAGCAGTTCTTC.

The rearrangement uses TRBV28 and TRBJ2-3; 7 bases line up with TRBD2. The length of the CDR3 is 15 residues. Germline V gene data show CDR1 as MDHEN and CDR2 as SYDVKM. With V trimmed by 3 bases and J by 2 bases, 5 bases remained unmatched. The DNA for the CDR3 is TGTGCCAGCAGTTTCCCTAGCGGTTACACAGATACGCAGTATTTT. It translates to CASSFPSGYTDTQYF.